The T cell receptor (beta chain) under discussion was sequenced for a study of molecular identifiers for immune sequencing clone quantification. Study-level findings and limits: For highly expanded clones, sizes could be underestimated when identical TCR molecules share a barcode. In naive cells, under 1% of molecules belonged to clones above 20 RNA copies, against over 97% in effector cells.

One entry per CDR3 protein results from TCRdb running MiXCR on the PCR reads. The profile shows around 470,000 distinct CDR3 sequences, around a fifth of them singletons. The sorting of naive CD8 T cells used the CD8+CD4-CCR7+CD45RA+ phenotype. This clonotype was counted ten times or more. The antigen remains undetermined. Input material: naive CD8+ T cells from blood, with Jurkat cell RNA spiked in. Subset given: FACS-sorted CD8+CD4-CCR7+CD45RA+ naive T cells. This receptor was taken from a human donor in good health. Some libraries in this study had Jurkat cell RNA spiked in.

The CDR3 reads CASSGGLPGLARYFQETQYF. CDR3 sequence (DNA): TGCGCCAGCAGCGGAGGCTTACCGGGACTAGCGCGATATTTTCAAGAGACCCAGTACTTC. This chain uses TRBV5-1 with TRBJ2-5; 10 bases fit TRBD2. CDR3 length equals 20 residues. V dropped 4 bases and J dropped 2; count of bases not matched to a gene: 20. The germline V gene has CDR1 SGHRS and CDR2 YFSETQ.